The clone carrying this T cell receptor beta chain appeared a few times. The antigen is not known. The source of the sample is a study of glioma-infiltrating T cells. Background on the study: Low-grade gliomas were grade II; glioblastomas were grade IV at initial diagnosis. Blood libraries targeted roughly 4.5- to 11-fold coverage of 900,000 to 1,000,000 T cells. Study outcomes and limitations: Above-expected tissue-blood divergence occurred in all gliomas, most in low-grade ones. Patients with low tissue-blood divergence carried a signature set of shared blood CDR3 motifs.

CDR1 MGHRA and CDR2 YSYEKL come from the germline V gene. There are 12 residues in the CDR3. Trimming took 5 bases from V and 4 from J, leaving 7 bases between them. Using RNA template, CDR3s of TCR alpha and beta were amplified with iRepertoire arm-PCR. From the multiplex PCR reads, TCRdb called clonotypes with MiXCR, one entry per CDR3 protein. Among about 380,000 distinct CDR3 sequences, 35% to 45% were seen once, and the ten largest hold 9.5% to 15%. This sequence originates from a human donor with low-grade glioma or glioblastoma, undergoing nonglioma brain surgery, or in good health (not recorded which). The material sequenced was glioma tissue, nonneoplastic brain tissue, or PBMCs (not recorded which). The chain has TRBV4-1 and TRBJ2-3; D gene uncertain. This CDR3 reads CASSFEADTQYF. The CDR3 DNA reads TGCGCCAGCAGCTTCGAGGCAGATACGCAGTATTTT.